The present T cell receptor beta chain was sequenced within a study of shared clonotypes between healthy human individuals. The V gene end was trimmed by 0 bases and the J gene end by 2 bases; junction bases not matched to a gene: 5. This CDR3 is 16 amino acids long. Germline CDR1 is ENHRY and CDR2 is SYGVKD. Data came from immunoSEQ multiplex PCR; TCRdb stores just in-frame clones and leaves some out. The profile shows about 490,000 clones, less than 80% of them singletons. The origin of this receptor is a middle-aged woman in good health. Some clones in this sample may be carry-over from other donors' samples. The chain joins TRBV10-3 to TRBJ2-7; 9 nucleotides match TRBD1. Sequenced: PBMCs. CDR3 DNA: TGTGCCATCAGTGAGTCGGAACAGGGGGCCCCCTACGAGCAGTACTTC. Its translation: CAISESEQGAPYEQYF.